The 10 T cell receptor beta chains given below trace back to one sample, sequenced in a study of T cells in Graves' hyperthyroidism and ophthalmopathy (dated by TCRdb to about 2019). The method behind the library was multiplex PCR. The reads were generated on an Illumina HiSeq 2000. The TCR beta CDR3 regions were amplified from the RNA transcripts. A first-round RT-PCR of the TCR CDR3 used the HTBI primer set with the Qiagen OneStep RT-PCR kit. TCRdb took the public reads, trimmed them with fastp at Q25, ran MiXCR for clone calling and kept in-frame beta chains. Each entry merges the rows of one CDR3 protein and shows their most common DNA and genes. The sample profile shows nearly 750,000 distinct CDR3 sequences; approximately 36% of them were found once. The top ten clonotypes cover roughly 31% of the sample. The sample was blood. All receptors come from a woman aged 35 to 49 with Graves' hyperthyroidism.

The chain joins TRBV6-5 to TRBJ1-1; the D is unclear. The germline CDR1 and CDR2 sequences are MNHEY and SVGAGI. V lost 5 bases to trimming and J lost 3 bases, with 13 bases between them. The CDR3 length is 14 residues. CDR3 nucleotides: TGTGCCAGCAGTGGCGGCTTCGAGGACACTGAAGCTTTCTTT. As protein: CASSGGFEDTEAFF.

This sequence joins TRBV9 and TRBJ1-2; tentatively, D is TRBD1 (6 bases). Germline CDR1 and CDR2: SGDLS and YYNGEE. Trimming removed 4 bases from V and 3 bases from J, with 13 bases in between. The CDR3 loop spans 14 amino acids. Here the CDR3 DNA reads TGTGCCAGCAGCCCAACGGACAGCTACTATGGCTACACCTTC. The encoded protein is CASSPTDSYYGYTF.

This chain joins TRBV20-1 and TRBJ2-2, with a weak D call TRBD2 (5 bases). Trimming pared 6 bases from V and 0 bases from J, leaving 11 bases between. Germline V lookup: CDR1 DFQATT, CDR2 SNEGSKA (reference sequence). This CDR3 region has 14 residues. The CDR3 DNA sequence: TGCAGTGCCCCGGGATACTCGAACACCGGGGAGCTGTTTTTT. Translation: CSAPGYSNTGELFF.

This clonotype was counted ten times or more. V and J are TRBV5-1 and TRBJ2-2, with D hard to call. Germline V gene data show CDR1 as SGHRS and CDR2 as YFSETQ. The CDR3 covers 12 residues. Trimming stripped 2 bases from V and 6 bases from J, with 5 bases between. As DNA, the CDR3 is TGCGCCAGCAGCTTTGAGCCCGGGGAGCTGTTTTTT. Protein product: CASSFEPGELFF.

This clonotype was recorded a few times. V gene TRBV7-9 combines with J gene TRBJ1-1, with D uncertain. The CDR3 is 17 residues long. Trimming took off 1 base at V and 0 bases at J, with 15 bases between the two ends. Looked up from germline, CDR1 is SEHNR and CDR2 is FQNEAQ (reference sequence). The CDR3 DNA reads as TGTGCCAGCAGCTTAGGGCGGCAGGCCAACATGAACACTGAAGCTTTCTTT. This translates into CASSLGRQANMNTEAFF.

The chain links TRBV7-2 to TRBJ2-7; D may be TRBD2 (5 bases). The DNA end is more similar to TRBJ2-1, so the J call may be wrong. The CDR3 has 16 amino acids. CDR1 and CDR2 (germline): SGHTA, FQGNSA. CDR3 sequence: CASSLESVVLVREQFF. For the CDR3, the DNA is TGTGCCAGCAGCTTAGAATCCGTGGTACTAGTACGTGAGCAGTTCTTC.

The chain employs TRBV12-3 or TRBV12-4 and TRBJ2-7; 11 bases map to TRBD2. V trimming: 5 bases; J trimming: 2 bases; junction bases outside the gene matches: 11. CDR3 length: 17 residues. CDR3 in amino acids: CASSPTTSGSRAYEQYF. The CDR3 nucleotides are TGTGCCAGCAGTCCTACCACTAGCGGGAGCCGCGCCTACGAGCAGTACTTC.

The chain is built from TRBV7-9 and TRBJ1-3; D is possibly TRBD1 (6 bases). The CDR3 extends over 16 amino acids. Germline CDR1 reads SEHNR; CDR2 reads FQNEAQ (reference sequence). Trimming took 4 bases from V and 2 from J, leaving 15 bases between them. CDR3 sequence: CASSSDRPHAGNTIYF. In DNA, the CDR3 is TGTGCCAGCAGCTCAGACAGGCCCCACGCTGGAAACACCATATATTTT.

Comment on this clonotype: The junction departs from germline at one end; a sequencing error may be responsible. The chain joins TRBV24-1 to TRBJ1-5, with 9 positions matching TRBD1. CDR1 is KGHDR and CDR2 is SFDVKD in the germline V gene. The CDR3 covers 15 residues. The CDR3 bases are TGTGCCAGCAGTTCCCGAGGACAGGGGAATCAGCCCCAGCATTTT. It is translated as CASSSRGQGNQPQHF.

This clonotype was seen many times. This sequence joins TRBV7-9 and TRBJ1-2; no clear D. Germline V gene data show CDR1 as SEHNR and CDR2 as FQNEAQ (reference sequence). This CDR3 comprises 16 residues. V lost 1 base and J lost 0, with 12 bases in between. The DNA for the CDR3 is TGTGCCAGCAGCTTAGTTCCAGGATTCTCTAACTATGGCTACACCTTC. Its protein is CASSLVPGFSNYGYTF.